Here is one T cell receptor beta chain with its context. As processed by the authors: Estimation of nucleated cell counts relied on the amplification of reference gene primers. TCRdb's copy holds only in-frame clones and misses some; the assay was immunoSEQ multiplex PCR. V and J calls and clone size are copied from that table; D and trimming were computed from the DNA. Among fewer than 250,000 clones listed, over 80% were seen once. These data belong to a study of blood T cell repertoires in COVID-19. Whole-study context: Samples of COVID-19 (acute and convalescent) were obtained from the United States, Italy and Spain. In each case, the material was cDNA or gDNA derived from T cells, B-cell-depleted T cells, or PBMCs.

CDR1 LGHDT and CDR2 YNNKEL come from the germline V gene (reference sequence). The CDR3 covers 14 residues. The V and J ends lost 0 bases and 4 bases respectively, with 9 bases between them. The TCR sequence derives from a woman in her sixties or seventies with active or convalescent COVID-19. Material: peripheral blood. The chain couples TRBV3-1 (or the pseudogene TRBV3-2) to TRBJ1-2; possibly TRBD1 for D (5 bases). CDR3 residues: CASSQDPDIYGYTF. In DNA, the CDR3 is TGTGCCAGCAGCCAAGACCCGGACATCTATGGCTACACCTTC.